This TCR beta chain was documented in a study of identical twins. In its sample, this clonotype was seen a few times. A read error is possible here, since a much larger clone lies one base away. The germline CDR1 and CDR2 sequences are SGHVS and FQNEAQ. The CDR3 is made up of 15 amino acids. Trimming pared 4 bases from V and 5 bases from J, leaving 15 bases between. MiXCR, applied by TCRdb to the 5' RACE reads, yields one record per CDR3 protein. This sample carries roughly 240,000 distinct CDR3 sequences, 7% of them seen once, and the ten largest clones take 3.5% to 4%. These sequences were also reported in another study, on yellow fever vaccine responses in identical twins.

V gene TRBV7-8 combines with J gene TRBJ2-1; D not certain. The source material was memory (CD45RO+) T cells sorted from blood. This TCR derives from a young woman in good health. As DNA, the CDR3 is TGTGCCAGCAGCTCACAAGGTTATAGCCACAATGAGCAGTTCTTC. It encodes CASSSQGYSHNEQFF.